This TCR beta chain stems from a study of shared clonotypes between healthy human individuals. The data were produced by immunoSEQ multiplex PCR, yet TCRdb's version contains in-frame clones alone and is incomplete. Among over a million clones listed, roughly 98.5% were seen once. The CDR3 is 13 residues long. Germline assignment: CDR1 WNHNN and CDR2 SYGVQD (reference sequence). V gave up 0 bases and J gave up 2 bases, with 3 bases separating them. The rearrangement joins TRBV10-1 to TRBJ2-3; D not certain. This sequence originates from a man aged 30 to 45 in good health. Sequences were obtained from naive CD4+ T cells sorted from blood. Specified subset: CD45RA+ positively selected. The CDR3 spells CASSESATDTQYF. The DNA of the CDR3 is TGCGCCAGCAGTGAGTCCGCCACAGATACGCAGTATTTT.